The 25 T cell receptor beta chains listed next were all sequenced from one sample in a study of blood T cell repertoires in COVID-19. TCRdb keeps only in-frame clones here, not all; method: immunoSEQ multiplex PCR. The sample holds more than 150,000 clones, roughly 84% seen once. Specimen: PBMCs or T cells enriched from blood (not recorded which). These receptors all come from a woman aged 45-65 years who had recovered from COVID-19.

DNA of the CDR3: TGCGCCAGCAGCCAAGATGGAGGACAGGGGCACAATGGCTACACCTTC. Its protein is CASSQDGGQGHNGYTF. The gene calls are TRBV4-1 and TRBJ1-2; 9 nucleotides align to TRBD1. V dropped 0 bases and J dropped 6; count of bases not matched to a gene: 8. The CDR3 consists of 16 residues. Per germline, CDR1 MGHRA and CDR2 YSYEKL.

V and J are TRBV27 and TRBJ2-7; 8 bases match TRBD1. Germline V gives CDR1 MNHEY, CDR2 SMNVEV (reference sequence). CDR3 size: 13 residues. Trimming removed 6 bases from V and 4 bases from J; junction bases left unmatched: 5. This CDR3 is CASRAQGAYEQYF. In DNA, the CDR3 is TGTGCCAGCAGGGCTCAGGGGGCTTACGAGCAGTACTTC.

This chain connects TRBV7-9 to TRBJ1-6, with TRBD1 identical over 7 bases. The CDR3 is made up of 15 amino acids. CDR1 and CDR2 (germline): SEHNR, FQNEAQ (reference sequence). Unmatched junction bases numbered 10, after V lost 7 bases and J lost 7 bases. The chain's CDR3 is CASIQQGIANSPLHF. In DNA, the CDR3 is TGTGCCAGCATTCAACAGGGGATCGCGAATTCACCCCTCCACTTT.

This sequence joins TRBV12-3 or TRBV12-4 and TRBJ2-2; possible D gene TRBD1, 5 bases. CDR3 length equals 13 residues. Between the trimmed V and J ends, which lost 1 base and 5 bases, there was a span of 5 bases. CDR3 amino acids: CASSLGQTGELFF. CDR3 bases: TGTGCCAGCAGTTTAGGACAGACCGGGGAGCTGTTTTTT.

This chain connects TRBV12-3 or TRBV12-4 to TRBJ2-7; D gene unclear. With 6 bases removed from V and 0 bases from J, the gap between germline ends came to 6 bases. The CDR3 loop spans 12 amino acids. The CDR3 DNA sequence: TGTGCCAGCAGAGAGAGCTCCTACGAGCAGTACTTC. Translated, it gives CASRESSYEQYF.

The chain joins TRBV28 to TRBJ1-1, with 9 positions matching TRBD1. The CDR3 totals 15 residues. J gave up 2 bases and V 5 bases, and 6 bases lay outside the gene matches. Germline V gene data show CDR1 as MDHEN and CDR2 as SYDVKM. The CDR3 sequence: CASSATGGINTEAFF. DNA for the CDR3: TGTGCCAGCAGTGCAACAGGGGGCATAAACACTGAAGCTTTCTTT.

The chain links TRBV19 to TRBJ2-4; 14 nucleotides line up with TRBD2. The junction had 14 bases not matched to a gene; V was cut back by 5 bases and J by 2 bases. There are 20 residues in the CDR3. Per germline, CDR1 LNHDA and CDR2 SQIVND (reference sequence). This CDR3 reads CASSLLTSGRALATKNIQYF. The CDR3 DNA follows: TGTGCCAGTAGTCTTTTGACTAGCGGGAGGGCCCTAGCGACCAAAAACATTCAGTACTTC.

J is TRBJ2-3 and V is TRBV7-2, with TRBD2 identical over 15 bases. The CDR3 is 18 residues long. Germline loops: CDR1 SGHTA, CDR2 FQGNSA. V lost 3 bases to trimming and J lost 5 bases; unmatched junction nucleotides: 9. The CDR3 spells CASSFLGTSGRRGDTQYF. CDR3 bases: TGTGCCAGCAGCTTCCTCGGGACTAGCGGGAGGAGGGGAGATACGCAGTATTTT.

The chain combines TRBV27 with TRBJ1-2, with 12 bases aligning to TRBD1. CDR3 length: 16 residues. J was trimmed by 8 bases and V by 1 base; bases with no gene match: 8. Germline V gene sequence: CDR1 MNHEY, CDR2 SMNVEV (reference sequence). In DNA form, the CDR3 reads TGTGCCAGCAGTTTATTAGGGGGACAGGGGGCGATGGGCTACACCTTC. This sequence encodes CASSLLGGQGAMGYTF.

V and J are TRBV6-2 or TRBV6-3 and TRBJ2-2, with D maybe TRBD2 (5 bases). Germline V gene lookup returns CDR1 MNHEY and CDR2 SVGEGT. The CDR3 loop spans 15 amino acids. V lost 4 bases, J lost 5 bases, and 14 bases lay in between. The CDR3 DNA sequence: TGTGCCAGCAGTTCCTATGGCTCGGGAACCGGGGAGCTGTTTTTT. This gives the protein CASSSYGSGTGELFF.

V is TRBV6-5 and J is TRBJ1-3; 9 nucleotides align to TRBD1. Germline values: CDR1 MNHEY, CDR2 SVGAGI. CDR3 size: 15 residues. The V gene end was trimmed by 0 bases and the J gene end by 6 bases; junction bases not matched to a gene: 3. CDR3 DNA: TGTGCCAGCAGTTACTCGGGACAGGGTATAAACACCATATATTTT. As protein: CASSYSGQGINTIYF.

This chain links TRBV5-4 with TRBJ1-3; D not certain. The CDR3 covers 15 residues. The V and J ends lost 0 bases and 0 bases respectively, with 7 bases between them. Germline V gene lookup returns CDR1 SGHNT and CDR2 YYREEE (reference sequence). The CDR3 DNA reads as TGTGCCAGCAGCTTGGGACGGAGCTCTGGAAACACCATATATTTT. Translating gives CASSLGRSSGNTIYF.

The rearrangement links TRBV9 to TRBJ2-2; 9 nucleotides align to TRBD2. Germline CDR1 reads SGDLS; CDR2 reads YYNGEE. The CDR3 length is 19 residues. Trimming cost V 1 base and J 5 bases; bases outside gene matches: 15. CDR3 amino acids: CASSVMGGSGGSFTGELFF. DNA of the CDR3: TGTGCCAGCAGCGTAATGGGTGGTAGCGGGGGATCTTTTACCGGGGAGCTGTTTTTT.

The chain employs TRBV28 and TRBJ1-2, with 9 bases lining up with TRBD1. Trimming removed 5 bases from V and 4 bases from J; junction bases left unmatched: 11. The germline CDR1 and CDR2 sequences are MDHEN and SYDVKM. This CDR3 has 16 amino acids. The CDR3 DNA sequence: TGTGCCAGCAGTCCCGGGGGGGACAGGGCTGGCTATGGCTACACCTTC. It codes for CASSPGGDRAGYGYTF.

CDR3 protein: CASSPDGGLATDTQYF. The CDR3 coding sequence is TGTGCCAGCAGCCCGGACGGAGGACTAGCCACAGATACGCAGTATTTT. The V and J genes are TRBV5-6 and TRBJ2-3; 8 nucleotides align to TRBD2. Losses at the gene ends were 4 bases for V and 2 bases for J; bases not matched to a gene: 9. The CDR3 length is 16 residues. Germline CDR1 reads SGHDT; CDR2 reads YYEEEE.

Note on this clone: Other DNA sequences from this sample encode an identical CDR3 as well. V and J are TRBV5-1 and TRBJ2-3; 9 nucleotides agree with TRBD2. The CDR3 has 15 amino acids. The trim removed 0 bases at V and 2 bases at J, leaving 1 base unmatched. Germline V CDR1 and CDR2: SGHRS, YFSETQ. CDR3 bases: TGCGCCAGCAGCTTGGGCGGGGGGGCCACAGATACGCAGTATTTT. The encoded protein is CASSLGGGATDTQYF.

This chain connects TRBV18 to TRBJ1-1; D is ambiguous. The CDR3 totals 15 residues. Per germline, CDR1 KGHSH and CDR2 LQKENI. V lost 5 bases and J 0 bases, leaving 13 bases between the germline ends. For the CDR3, the DNA is TGTGCCAGCTCAGTTGAAGCGGGTATGAACACTGAAGCTTTCTTT. Protein: CASSVEAGMNTEAFF.

The chain carries TRBV27 and TRBJ2-3; 8 positions match TRBD1. V trimming: 5 bases; J trimming: 6 bases; junction bases outside the gene matches: 7. The CDR3 has 14 amino acids. Germline V gene data show CDR1 as MNHEY and CDR2 as SMNVEV (reference sequence). The CDR3 region is CASSGNRGADTQYF. The CDR3 nucleotides are TGTGCCAGCAGTGGAAACAGGGGGGCGGATACGCAGTATTTT.

This clone is a singleton in its sample. The gene calls are TRBV6-5 and TRBJ2-7; 9 nucleotides agree with TRBD2. This CDR3 contains 16 residues. V was clipped by 3 bases and J by 2 bases; unmatched bases: 8. Germline V CDR1 and CDR2: MNHEY, SVGAGI. As DNA, the CDR3 is TGTGCCAGCAGTTATTCTGGTAGCGGGGGCCCCTACGAGCAGTACTTC. It specifies CASSYSGSGGPYEQYF.

This clone was counted between two and nine times. The chain joins TRBV18 to TRBJ1-1, with D maybe TRBD1 (6 bases). CDR3 length: 15 amino acids. V was cut by 4 bases and J by 0 bases, with 12 bases left in between. CDR1 is KGHSH and CDR2 is LQKENI in the germline V gene. CDR3 DNA sequence: TGTGCCAGCTCACTGGTGGGGGCGCTGAACACTGAAGCTTTCTTT. It codes for CASSLVGALNTEAFF.

The rearrangement uses TRBV7-2 and TRBJ1-5, with TRBD1 as a possible D gene (5 bases). Germline assignment: CDR1 SGHTA and CDR2 FQGNSA. This CDR3 region has 15 residues. V lost 1 base, J lost 7 bases, and 14 bases lay in between. The CDR3 sequence: CASSLDAGDRQPQHF. CDR3 nucleotide sequence: TGTGCCAGCAGCTTAGACGCGGGGGATAGGCAGCCCCAGCATTTT.

The J gene is TRBJ2-5, the V gene TRBV5-4, with TRBD2 identical over 10 bases. The CDR3 extends over 16 amino acids. Germline CDR1 and CDR2: SGHNT and YYREEE (reference sequence). V dropped 4 bases and J dropped 2; count of bases not matched to a gene: 8. CDR3 nucleotides: TGTGCCAGCAGCCCGAGGACTAGCGGTCCGCAAGAGACCCAGTACTTC. It yields the protein CASSPRTSGPQETQYF.

The rearrangement joins TRBV11-2 to TRBJ1-2; D ambiguous. Germline CDR1 is SGHAT and CDR2 is FQNNGV. V gave up 1 base and J gave up 0 bases, with 9 bases separating them. This CDR3 has 15 residues. The CDR3 reads CASSLGELTNYGYTF. The CDR3 coding sequence is TGTGCCAGCAGCTTAGGTGAACTAACTAACTATGGCTACACCTTC.

V is TRBV4-1 and J is TRBJ2-7; 9 nucleotides match TRBD1. V shed 0 bases, J shed 7 bases, and the junction held 4 bases outside the gene matches. The CDR3 totals 14 residues. CDR1 MGHRA and CDR2 YSYEKL come from the germline V gene. CDR3 region: CASSQEDRGSEQYF. CDR3 in DNA: TGCGCCAGCAGCCAAGAGGACAGGGGTTCGGAGCAGTACTTC.

The genes are TRBV5-4 and TRBJ1-1, with D uncertain. Trimming left V 5 bases short and J 0 bases short, with 23 bases between. Germline CDR1 reads SGHNT; CDR2 reads YYREEE (reference sequence). The CDR3 covers 18 residues. CDR3 bases: TGTGCCAGCAGTAAGTTTATGGGAGGCCCCTTCATGAACACTGAAGCTTTCTTT. Amino acid sequence: CASSKFMGGPFMNTEAFF.